The 30 T cell receptor beta chains below all came from one sample that was sequenced in a study of cytomegalovirus exposure and HLA in healthy donors. The PCR made use of 60 Vbeta and 13 Jbeta primers. The method was immunoSEQ multiplex PCR; TCRdb's version includes in-frame clones alone and lacks a portion of them. Counted here are 90,000 or so clones, 60% to 80% occurring once; the ten biggest clones make up approximately 2%. Sequencing used PBMCs. These receptor sequences come from a boy between 5 and 17 years old in good health and CMV-seronegative.

This clone was seen only once. V gene TRBV4-3 combines with J gene TRBJ2-3; 8 positions match TRBD1. The length of the CDR3 is 15 residues. Germline trimming cut 4 bases from V and 1 base from J; bases unmatched to any gene: 4. CDR1 is LGHNA, CDR2 YSLEER, per germline. The CDR3 DNA reads TGCGCCAGCAGCCTACAGGACAGGGGCACAGATACGCAGTATTTT. It yields the protein CASSLQDRGTDTQYF.

The chain couples TRBV6-5 to TRBJ2-7; 9 nucleotides agree with TRBD1. Unmatched junction bases numbered 3, after V lost 0 bases and J lost 3 bases. In germline, CDR1 is MNHEY, CDR2 SVGAGI. The length of the CDR3 is 15 residues. CDR3 residues: CASSYSQGAIYEQYF. The CDR3 nucleotides read TGTGCCAGCAGTTACTCACAGGGGGCGATCTACGAGCAGTACTTC.

The chain employs TRBV14 and TRBJ1-1, with D tentatively TRBD1 (6 bases). Germline values: CDR1 SGHDN, CDR2 FVKESK. The CDR3 extends over 15 amino acids. Trimming pared 3 bases from V and 1 base from J, leaving 12 bases between. The CDR3 DNA is TGTGCCAGCAGCCAGCCGGGACAATCGAACACTGAAGCTTTCTTT. The encoded protein is CASSQPGQSNTEAFF.

The rearrangement uses TRBV6-5 and TRBJ2-5; a possible D gene is TRBD1 (5 bases). Trimming shortened V by 2 bases and J by 5 bases, and 6 bases separated the two germline ends. In germline, CDR1 is MNHEY, CDR2 SVGAGI. This CDR3 contains 12 residues. The CDR3 DNA reads TGTGCCAGCAGTTACAGGGGTGAGACCCAGTACTTC. This encodes CASSYRGETQYF.

The chain uses TRBV9 and TRBJ1-1; D is ambiguous. The germline V gene encodes CDR1 SGDLS and CDR2 YYNGEE. Trimming stripped 3 bases from V and 1 base from J, with 13 bases between. The CDR3 contains 15 residues. The CDR3 loop reads CASSAAGQPNTEAFF. The CDR3 DNA reads TGTGCCAGCAGCGCCGCTGGGCAGCCGAACACTGAAGCTTTCTTT.

The chain carries TRBV11-2 and TRBJ1-5; TRBD1 matches at 8 bases. V trimming: 5 bases; J trimming: 1 base; junction bases outside the gene matches: 4. The V gene's germline CDR1 is SGHAT and CDR2 FQNNGV. The CDR3 is made up of 15 amino acids. This CDR3 reads CASSRGTGSNQPQHF. As DNA, the CDR3 is TGTGCCAGCAGCCGCGGGACAGGCAGCAATCAGCCCCAGCATTTT.

J is TRBJ1-5 and V is TRBV6-1, with 8 nucleotides matching TRBD1. The CDR3 contains 15 residues. With V trimmed by 2 bases and J by 6 bases, 6 bases remained unmatched. Germline CDR1 reads MNHNS; CDR2 reads SASEGT. The CDR3 here is CASSERWGTGQPQHF. CDR3 sequence (DNA): TGTGCCAGCAGTGAAAGGTGGGGGACAGGTCAGCCCCAGCATTTT.

This clone was counted between two and nine times. This chain connects TRBV19 to TRBJ1-4, with a weak D call TRBD1 (5 bases). Per the germline V gene, CDR1 is LNHDA and CDR2 is SQIVND (reference sequence). The germline V and J ends were trimmed by 5 bases and 5 bases, with 12 bases remaining between them. This CDR3 is built from 14 residues. CDR3 sequence (DNA): TGTGCCAGTAGTCAGCGACAGATGAATGAAAAACTGTTTTTT. Protein sequence: CASSQRQMNEKLFF.

V gene TRBV7-6 combines with J gene TRBJ2-6; the D gene is possibly TRBD1 (7 bases). Trimming took 9 bases from V and 4 from J, leaving 16 bases between them. This CDR3 is built from 15 residues. CDR1 SGHVS and CDR2 FNYEAQ come from the germline V gene. CDR3 bases: TGTGCCAGTAAGCAGGGGGGTTCGGGGGCCAACGTCCTGACTTTC. This gives the protein CASKQGGSGANVLTF. Based on the CDR3 plus reference TRBV7-6 and TRBJ2-6, the full variable domain is GAGVSQSPRYKVTKRGQDVALRCDPISGHVSLYWYRQALGQGPEFLTYFNYEAQQDKSGLPNDRFSAERPEGSISTLTIQRTEQRDSAMYRCASKQGGSGANVLTFGAGSRLTVL.

The rearrangement links TRBV30 to TRBJ1-4, with D perhaps matching TRBD1 (6 bases). The CDR3 sequence is 13 residues long. V dropped 1 base and J dropped 8 bases, with 11 bases sitting between them. Germline assignment: CDR1 GTSNPN and CDR2 SVGIG (reference sequence). The CDR3 region is CAWSGTAGEKLFF. CDR3 sequence (DNA): TGTGCCTGGAGTGGGACAGCGGGGGAAAAACTGTTTTTT.

This rearrangement joins TRBV6-1 to TRBJ2-5, with no clear D. Trimming left V 4 bases short and J 5 bases short, with 17 bases between. There are 15 residues in the CDR3. Germline CDR1 reads MNHNS; CDR2 reads SASEGT. CDR3 DNA sequence: TGTGCCAGCAGTGTACACCGACTCCCCGGGGAGACCCAGTACTTC. It is translated as CASSVHRLPGETQYF.

This clone was seen once. The V call is TRBV28, the J call TRBJ1-4, with D hard to call. This CDR3 has 14 residues. The V gene's germline CDR1 is MDHEN and CDR2 SYDVKM. Trimming removed 5 bases at V and 4 bases at J, with 11 bases between. The CDR3 region is CASSDRGGNEKLFF. CDR3 DNA sequence: TGTGCCAGCAGTGACCGGGGAGGTAATGAAAAACTGTTTTTT.

J is TRBJ2-3 and V is TRBV4-1, with unresolved D. CDR1 MGHRA and CDR2 YSYEKL come from the germline V gene. CDR3 length: 12 residues. V lost 4 bases, J lost 5 bases, and 7 bases lay in between. CDR3 loop: CASSLFGDTQYF. The CDR3 DNA is TGCGCCAGCAGCCTCTTCGGAGATACGCAGTATTTT.

The chain is built from TRBV28 and TRBJ1-1, with TRBD1 matching over 8 bases. CDR1 and CDR2 from the germline V gene are MDHEN and SYDVKM. The CDR3 totals 15 residues. The junction had 7 bases not matched to a gene; V was cut back by 5 bases and J by 2 bases. The CDR3 sequence is CASSLGQGPNTEAFF. The DNA of the CDR3 is TGTGCCAGCAGTCTCGGACAGGGACCCAACACTGAAGCTTTCTTT.

V gene TRBV6-5 combines with J gene TRBJ1-1; possibly TRBD1 for D (6 bases). Germline-derived CDR1 and CDR2 are MNHEY and SVGAGI. This CDR3 comprises 15 residues. V shed 6 bases and J shed 1 base, with 15 bases lying between them. CDR3: CASRNDRTANTEAFF. DNA of the CDR3: TGTGCCAGCAGAAATGATCGGACAGCGAACACTGAAGCTTTCTTT.

The chain recombines TRBV7-2 with TRBJ1-5; a possible D gene is TRBD1 (5 bases). Trimming stripped 1 base from V and 1 base from J, with 11 bases between. This CDR3 region has 16 residues. Germline V CDR1 and CDR2: SGHTA, FQGNSA. The CDR3 bases are TGTGCCAGCAGCTTAGTATCCAGGGCAAGCAATCAGCCCCAGCATTTT. Protein product: CASSLVSRASNQPQHF.

This clone was observed a handful of times. The chain employs TRBV4-3 and TRBJ2-7; 8 bases are a match to TRBD1. Germline assignment: CDR1 LGHNA and CDR2 YSLEER. With 1 base clipped from V and 5 bases from J, the junction kept 10 bases outside the gene matches. The CDR3 is 16 residues long. Here the CDR3 DNA reads TGCGCCAGCAGCCAAGTCACAGGGGGAGAACGTAACGAGCAGTACTTC. Amino acids: CASSQVTGGERNEQYF.

The chain joins TRBV27 to TRBJ2-6; perhaps TRBD2 as D (5 bases). The V end was cut by 3 bases, the J end by 2 bases, with 20 bases between. The CDR3 contains 19 residues. CDR1 is MNHEY, CDR2 SMNVEV, per germline (reference sequence). The chain's CDR3 is CASSFLGYLDSTGANVLTF. CDR3 DNA: TGTGCCAGCAGTTTTCTAGGCTATCTGGACTCAACTGGGGCCAACGTCCTGACTTTC. The variable domain in full, completed from reference TRBV27 and TRBJ2-6, reads EAQVTQNPRYLITVTGKKLTVTCSQNMNHEYMSWYRQDPGLGLRQIYYSMNVEVTDKGDVPEGYKVSRKEKRNFPLILESPSPNQTSLYFCASSFLGYLDSTGANVLTFGAGSRLTVL.

V usage is TRBV29-1 and J usage is TRBJ1-1; TRBD1 matches 7 bases. The CDR3 has 15 residues. V gave up 2 bases and J gave up 4 bases; unmatched junction bases: 10. Germline lookup yields CDR1 SQVTM and CDR2 ANQGSEA. The CDR3 nucleotides read TGCAGCGTTGAATTACGGACAGGTGCTGCCACTGAAGCTTTCTTT. Translating it yields CSVELRTGAATEAFF.

The V call is TRBV5-6, the J call TRBJ1-2; 11 bases are a match to TRBD1. Germline lookup yields CDR1 SGHDT and CDR2 YYEEEE. J gave up 2 bases and V 3 bases, and 6 bases lay outside the gene matches. This CDR3 comprises 16 residues. This chain's CDR3 is CASSWAGTGGNYGYTF. The CDR3 DNA is TGTGCCAGCAGCTGGGCCGGGACAGGGGGAAACTATGGCTACACCTTC.

The chain combines TRBV29-1 with TRBJ2-7; D gene unclear. V dropped 7 bases and J dropped 0 bases, with 10 bases sitting between them. Germline values: CDR1 SQVTM, CDR2 ANQGSEA. The CDR3 length is 12 residues. The CDR3 sequence is CSAGSSSYEQYF. CDR3 DNA: TGCAGCGCCGGGTCGAGCTCCTACGAGCAGTACTTC.

The chain combines TRBV27 with TRBJ2-7, with D possibly being TRBD1 (5 bases). The V and J ends lost 2 bases and 2 bases respectively, with 7 bases between them. The CDR3 consists of 13 residues. Per the germline V gene, CDR1 is MNHEY and CDR2 is SMNVEV (reference sequence). In DNA, the CDR3 is TGTGCCAGCAGTTTAGGCAGGGCCTACGAGCAGTACTTC. It yields the protein CASSLGRAYEQYF.

The rearrangement uses TRBV9 and TRBJ1-6, with a weak D call TRBD1 (6 bases). This CDR3 has 17 amino acids. Looked up from germline, CDR1 is SGDLS and CDR2 is YYNGEE. Trimming pared 0 bases from V and 7 bases from J, leaving 17 bases between. The CDR3 protein is CASSVAGPGQRNSPLHF. The DNA of the CDR3 is TGTGCCAGCAGCGTAGCCGGGCCGGGACAAAGAAATTCACCCCTCCACTTT.

The J gene is TRBJ1-2, the V gene TRBV7-6, with 11 bases fitting TRBD1. The trim removed 5 bases at V and 4 bases at J, leaving 6 bases unmatched. CDR1 and CDR2 from the germline V gene are SGHVS and FNYEAQ. This CDR3 region has 15 residues. CDR3 region: CASSQSGTGGYGYTF. The CDR3 DNA follows: TGTGCCAGCAGCCAGTCCGGGACAGGGGGCTATGGCTACACCTTC.

The chain combines TRBV15 with TRBJ1-6, with D possibly being TRBD1 (5 bases). The CDR3 loop spans 14 amino acids. CDR1 is LNHNV and CDR2 is YYDKDF in the germline V gene (reference sequence). V was shortened by 4 bases and J by 8 bases, with 12 bases between the two germline ends. For the CDR3, the DNA is TGTGCCACCAGCACCCTGACAGCTTATTCACCCCTCCACTTT. This sequence encodes CATSTLTAYSPLHF.

In DNA form, the CDR3 reads TGTGCCAGCAGCGCTGAAGGAGGGAGCTCCTATAATTCACCCCTCCACTTT. As protein: CASSAEGGSSYNSPLHF. The chain is built from TRBV9 and TRBJ1-6, with unresolved D. This CDR3 has 17 residues. Trimming stripped 3 bases from V and 0 bases from J, with 13 bases between. CDR1 is SGDLS and CDR2 is YYNGEE in the germline V gene.

The chain combines TRBV30 with TRBJ1-4; D is unresolved. V gave up 5 bases and J gave up 4 bases, with 14 bases separating them. The CDR3 is 14 residues long. Per the germline V gene, CDR1 is GTSNPN and CDR2 is SVGIG (reference sequence). This CDR3 is CAWVPSSGNEKLFF. The CDR3 DNA reads as TGTGCCTGGGTCCCGAGTTCGGGTAATGAAAAACTGTTTTTT.

This clone was observed a few times. This chain joins TRBV6-1 and TRBJ2-6, with D possibly being TRBD2 (6 bases). Per germline, CDR1 MNHNS and CDR2 SASEGT. V dropped 4 bases and J dropped 4 bases, with 11 bases sitting between them. There are 15 residues in the CDR3. The CDR3 DNA follows: TGTGCCAGCAGTGGGGAGGCCTCCGGGGCCAACGTCCTGACTTTC. Translation: CASSGEASGANVLTF.

The rearrangement uses TRBV5-1 and TRBJ1-2; 8 bases align to TRBD1. The CDR3 spans 15 residues. The germline V gene has CDR1 SGHRS and CDR2 YFSETQ. The V segment lost 4 bases and the J segment 2 bases; nucleotides outside the gene matches: 7. The DNA for the CDR3 is TGCGCCAGCAGCACGACAGGGGCGGGGAACTATGGCTACACCTTC. This translates into CASSTTGAGNYGYTF.

The rearrangement joins TRBV29-1 to TRBJ2-2; D is unresolved. V was pared by 6 bases and J by 5 bases, with 10 bases between. The CDR3 consists of 12 residues. Looked up from germline, CDR1 is SQVTM and CDR2 is ANQGSEA. The CDR3 sequence is CSVLSKTGELFF. In nucleotides, the CDR3 is TGCAGCGTACTATCAAAGACCGGGGAGCTGTTTTTT.